The next 13 T cell receptor beta chains were all read from a single sample in a study of T cell responses to AZD1222 COVID-19 vaccine. Only in-frame clones appear in the TCRdb table, and some are missing; sequencing was by immunoSEQ multiplex PCR. Among approximately 180,000 clones listed, 85% to 95% were seen once. The source was peripheral blood, collected on day 0 of AZD1222 vaccination. These receptors all stem from an adult in good health.

In DNA form, the CDR3 reads TGTGCCAGCAGTTTAGCGGGAGTCAATGAGCAGTTCTTC. This codes for CASSLAGVNEQFF. The chain combines TRBV6-5 with TRBJ2-1, with TRBD2 matching over 9 bases. Germline values: CDR1 MNHEY, CDR2 SVGAGI. Germline trimming cut 4 bases from V and 6 bases from J; bases unmatched to any gene: 1. The CDR3 has 13 residues.

This chain uses TRBV7-8 with TRBJ1-2; D is perhaps TRBD1 (6 bases). The germline V and J ends were trimmed by 2 bases and 5 bases, with 15 bases remaining between them. Germline values: CDR1 SGHVS, CDR2 FQNEAQ. The CDR3 loop spans 15 amino acids. In DNA, the CDR3 is TGTGCCAGCAGCTTATCGGGGCATCAGGGGTATGGCTACACCTTC. Its translation is CASSLSGHQGYGYTF.

The chain carries TRBV6-5 and TRBJ2-7, with 8 bases lining up with TRBD1. Unmatched junction bases numbered 2, after V lost 2 bases and J lost 2 bases. Germline V CDR1 and CDR2: MNHEY, SVGAGI. This CDR3 comprises 14 residues. The CDR3 DNA is TGTGCCAGCAGTTACGGGGGACAGGCCTACGAGCAGTACTTC. Protein: CASSYGGQAYEQYF.

The rearrangement uses TRBV19 and TRBJ2-3; 7 bases fit TRBD1. CDR1 is LNHDA, CDR2 SQIVND, per germline (reference sequence). Trimming at V came to 7 bases and at J to 8 bases, leaving 6 bases not matched to a gene. The CDR3 is made up of 12 amino acids. In DNA, the CDR3 is TGTGCCAGTAACAGACAGGGAAGTACGCAGTATTTT. Translation: CASNRQGSTQYF.

The chain joins TRBV28 to TRBJ2-3, with D maybe TRBD2 (5 bases). CDR1 is MDHEN and CDR2 is SYDVKM in the germline V gene. The CDR3 totals 12 residues. V lost 6 bases, J lost 8 bases, and 12 bases lay in between. CDR3: CASSGEGSTQYF. CDR3 nucleotide sequence: TGTGCCAGCAGCGGGGAAGGATCTACGCAGTATTTT.

In DNA form, the CDR3 reads TGTGCCAGCAGCTTTGCGCTAGGCTGGACAGGGGGCCCTCTAATACGGCAGTTCTTC. Protein product: CASSFALGWTGGPLIRQFF. The chain combines TRBV12-1 with TRBJ2-1; the table's TRBD1 call for D was not verified on the DNA. TRBV12-1 is labeled a pseudogene. This CDR3 has 19 amino acids.

The chain carries TRBV11-2 and TRBJ2-1, with unresolved D. The germline V gene encodes CDR1 SGHAT and CDR2 FQNNGV. V lost 1 base, J lost 8 bases, and 9 bases lay in between. The CDR3 totals 13 residues. The CDR3 protein is CASSLGARDEQFF. CDR3 nucleotides: TGTGCCAGCAGCTTAGGGGCTCGGGATGAGCAGTTCTTC.

This clone was counted a few times. CDR3 coding DNA: TGTGCCACCTCAGGGGACTATGGCTACACCTTC. It encodes CATSGDYGYTF. The V and J genes are TRBV19 and TRBJ1-2; maybe TRBD1 (6 bases). The CDR3 totals 11 residues. Germline values: CDR1 LNHDA, CDR2 SQIVND (reference sequence). The V end lost 10 bases, the J end lost 3 bases, and 9 bases lay between the germline ends.

Points on this clone: The sample holds other DNA sequences that translate to the same CDR3. The gene calls are TRBV5-1 and TRBJ1-6; D not certain. V lost 2 bases and J lost 7, with 13 bases in between. Germline CDR1 SGHRS, CDR2 YFSETQ. The CDR3 has 15 amino acids. The CDR3 coding sequence is TGCGCCAGCAGCTTAGACTCAATCGGCAATTCACCCCTCCACTTT. Translated, it gives CASSLDSIGNSPLHF. The full variable domain, in which reference TRBV5-1 and TRBJ1-6 provide the parts outside the CDR3, is KAGVTQTPRYLIKTRGQQVTLSCSPISGHRSVSWYQQTPGQGLQFLFEYFSETQRNKGNFPGRFSGRQFSNSRSEMNVSTLELGDSALYLCASSLDSIGNSPLHFGNGTRLTVT.

The chain joins TRBV7-9 to TRBJ1-6; 8 bases fit TRBD1. CDR1 is SEHNR, CDR2 FQNEAQ, per germline (reference sequence). This CDR3 region has 14 residues. After removal of 5 bases from V and 9 bases from J, the junction contained 6 bases not matched to a gene. The CDR3 sequence: CASSQGAGSSPLHF. The CDR3 region has the DNA TGTGCCAGCAGCCAGGGGGCCGGGAGTTCACCCCTCCACTTT.

This sequence joins TRBV27 and TRBJ1-2; D gene unclear. CDR1 is MNHEY and CDR2 is SMNVEV in the germline V gene (reference sequence). The CDR3 runs to 16 residues. The V end lost 7 bases, the J end lost 4 bases, and 22 bases lay between the germline ends. The CDR3 coding sequence is TGTGCCAGCAAGGAGCTTGGCAGGCTCACCACCTATGGCTACACCTTC. Protein sequence: CASKELGRLTTYGYTF.

The rearrangement uses TRBV11-3 and TRBJ1-2; tentative D call: TRBD1 (5 bases). The CDR3 runs to 12 residues. The V gene lost 5 bases and the J gene lost 6 bases, with 10 bases spanning the gap. The V gene's germline CDR1 is SGHNT and CDR2 YENEEA. For the CDR3, the DNA is TGTGCCAGCAGCACTCAGGGTGATGGCTACACCTTC. This encodes CASSTQGDGYTF. Full variable domain (rest looked up from reference TRBV11-3 and TRBJ1-2): EAGVVQSPRYKIIEKKQPVAFWCNPISGHNTLYWYLQNLGQGPELLIRYENEEAVDDSQLPKDRFSAERLKGVDSTLKIQPAELGDSAVYLCASSTQGDGYTFGSGTRLTVV.

J is TRBJ2-3 and V is TRBV5-1; the D call may be TRBD1 or TRBD2 (5 bases each). The CDR3 loop spans 16 amino acids. Germline V gives CDR1 SGHRS, CDR2 YFSETQ. V lost 0 bases to trimming and J lost 4 bases, with 15 bases between them. Here the CDR3 reads CASSLAGAGLADTQYF. In DNA form, the CDR3 reads TGCGCCAGCAGCTTGGCCGGGGCAGGGCTTGCAGATACGCAGTATTTT. Looking up the rest from reference TRBV5-1 and TRBJ2-3 gives the full variable domain: KAGVTQTPRYLIKTRGQQVTLSCSPISGHRSVSWYQQTPGQGLQFLFEYFSETQRNKGNFPGRFSGRQFSNSRSEMNVSTLELGDSALYLCASSLAGAGLADTQYFGPGTRLTVL.